The 13 T cell receptor beta chains in this list originate from one sample, sequenced in a study of T cell responses to AZD1222 COVID-19 vaccine. Sequencing used immunoSEQ multiplex PCR; TCRdb keeps in-frame clones, though not all of them. This sample has 150,000 to 200,000 clones, with approximately 93% found just once. The sample here was peripheral blood, taken on day 0 of AZD1222 vaccination. These receptors were taken from an adult in good health.

The genes are TRBV7-8 and TRBJ2-1; 9 positions match TRBD2. The V gene end was trimmed by 6 bases and the J gene end by 5 bases; junction bases not matched to a gene: 5. Germline assignment: CDR1 SGHVS and CDR2 FQNEAQ. This CDR3 spans 14 amino acids. Written as DNA, the CDR3 is TGTGCCAGCAGACGACTAGCGGTTAACAATGAGCAGTTCTTC. This sequence encodes CASRRLAVNNEQFF.

V is TRBV24-1 and J is TRBJ1-2; 7 bases match TRBD1. Germline CDR1 reads KGHDR; CDR2 reads SFDVKD. V shed 4 bases and J 2 bases; nucleotides not matched to a gene: 3. The CDR3 length is 14 residues. The CDR3 DNA reads as TGTGCCACCAGTGACAGGGACAGCAACTATGGCTACACCTTC. This gives the protein CATSDRDSNYGYTF.

For the CDR3, the DNA is TGTGCCAGCAGTTTATGGTACAGAGACCGAACCACAGATACGCAGTATTTT. The encoded protein is CASSLWYRDRTTDTQYF. This rearrangement joins TRBV27 to TRBJ2-3; D remains ambiguous. Trimming removed 1 base at V and 2 bases at J, with 16 bases between. The CDR3 length is 17 residues. Germline CDR1 reads MNHEY; CDR2 reads SMNVEV (reference sequence).

The genes are TRBV2 and TRBJ1-5; 7 bases agree with TRBD1. The V segment lost 6 bases and the J segment 0 bases; nucleotides outside the gene matches: 11. The CDR3 contains 17 residues. Germline CDR1 is SNHLY and CDR2 is FYNNEI. The CDR3 DNA reads TGTGCCAGCAGCTGGAGACAGGGTAGAAATAGCAATCAGCCCCAGCATTTT. Translated: CASSWRQGRNSNQPQHF.

The chain employs TRBV6-6 and TRBJ1-5, with D unclear. The V end lost 2 bases, the J end lost 0 bases, and 11 bases lay between the germline ends. Looked up from germline, CDR1 is MNHNY and CDR2 is SVGAGI (reference sequence). The CDR3 runs to 16 residues. CDR3 sequence (DNA): TGTGCCAGCAGTTACGGCCGATACCTTAGCAATCAGCCCCAGCATTTT. Protein: CASSYGRYLSNQPQHF.

The V and J genes are TRBV18 and TRBJ2-5; TRBD2 aligns across 10 bases. CDR1 is KGHSH, CDR2 LQKENI, per germline. Unmatched junction bases numbered 9, after V lost 3 bases and J lost 2 bases. This CDR3 has 17 amino acids. The CDR3: CASSPTSGGAFQETQYF. DNA for the CDR3: TGTGCCAGCTCACCGACGAGCGGGGGGGCCTTTCAAGAGACCCAGTACTTC.

This sequence joins TRBV7-9 and TRBJ1-1; D unresolved. The germline V gene has CDR1 SEHNR and CDR2 FQNEAQ (reference sequence). This CDR3 region has 14 residues. V was trimmed by 5 bases and J by 0 bases, leaving 10 bases between them. The CDR3 DNA sequence: TGTGCCAGCAGCGCACCTGGCTTGAACACTGAAGCTTTCTTT. Amino acids: CASSAPGLNTEAFF.

This clone was seen a few times. The chain carries TRBV7-9 and TRBJ2-5; D is possibly TRBD2 (5 bases). The CDR3 is 12 residues long. Trimming removed 2 bases from V and 5 bases from J, with 6 bases in between. Germline values: CDR1 SEHNR, CDR2 FQNEAQ (reference sequence). The CDR3 bases are TGTGCCAGCAGCTTATGGAGGGAGACCCAGTACTTC. As protein: CASSLWRETQYF.

The chain has TRBV14 and TRBJ1-1; D unclear. From germline, CDR1 is SGHDN and CDR2 FVKESK. V was clipped by 4 bases and J by 4 bases, with 19 bases between them. This CDR3 contains 16 residues. CDR3 loop: CASSPMLAGLSTEAFF. In nucleotides, the CDR3 is TGTGCCAGCAGCCCCATGTTAGCAGGCCTGAGCACTGAAGCTTTCTTT.

This clone has a single count. The V and J genes are TRBV6-5 and TRBJ2-7; D is uncertain. This CDR3 contains 13 residues. Trimming took 5 bases from V and 4 from J, leaving 12 bases between them. Germline-derived CDR1 and CDR2 are MNHEY and SVGAGI. The CDR3 here is CASSMIRGYEQYF. CDR3 sequence (DNA): TGTGCCAGCAGTATGATACGTGGGTACGAGCAGTACTTC.

The V gene is TRBV6-5, the J gene TRBJ1-5, with 12 nucleotides matching TRBD1. The junction had 2 bases not matched to a gene; V was cut back by 6 bases and J by 5 bases. Germline CDR1 is MNHEY and CDR2 is SVGAGI. CDR3 size: 14 residues. The CDR3 region is CASRGTGGDQPQHF. For the CDR3, the DNA is TGTGCCAGCAGGGGGACAGGGGGCGATCAGCCCCAGCATTTT.

V is TRBV4-1 and J is TRBJ1-2; D is possibly TRBD1 (5 bases). This CDR3 region has 18 residues. Germline V CDR1 and CDR2: MGHRA, YSYEKL. Trimming pared 2 bases from V and 3 bases from J, leaving 22 bases between. The CDR3 nucleotides are TGCGCCAGCAGCCAACTAGACTTGGGAATCATCAGGGACTATGGCTACACCTTC. This translates into CASSQLDLGIIRDYGYTF.

This rearrangement joins TRBV29-1 to TRBJ1-2, with D possibly TRBD1 on 6 matching bases. V dropped 7 bases and J dropped 7 bases, with 13 bases sitting between them. The germline V gene has CDR1 SQVTM and CDR2 ANQGSEA. The CDR3 is made up of 11 amino acids. CDR3 nucleotide sequence: TGCAGCGGAGGGACAAGGTCTGGCTACACCTTC. Its protein product is CSGGTRSGYTF.